This T cell receptor beta chain was observed in a study of blood T cell repertoires in COVID-19. Study as a whole: Whether acute or convalescent, the COVID-19 samples came from the United States, Italy and Spain. Sample material is recorded as cDNA or gDNA derived from T cells, B-cell-depleted T cells, or PBMCs.

V was cut by 3 bases and J by 4 bases, with 8 bases left in between. Germline CDR1 is SGHAT and CDR2 is FQDESV (reference sequence). The CDR3 spans 13 residues. Original processing methods: Nucleated cell counts were estimated from reference gene primer amplification. TCRdb's copy holds only in-frame clones and misses some; the assay was immunoSEQ multiplex PCR. That table is the source of V, J and clone size, and D and trimming were worked out from the DNA. The repertoire holds about 210,000 clones, with more than 70% as singletons. The chain recombines TRBV11-1 with TRBJ2-3; D gene uncertain. The clonotype comes from a man in his late teens or twenties with active or convalescent COVID-19. Sequencing used peripheral blood. CDR3 coding DNA: TGTGCCAGCAGCTTTCCAGGTGCAGATACGCAGTATTTT. This codes for CASSFPGADTQYF.